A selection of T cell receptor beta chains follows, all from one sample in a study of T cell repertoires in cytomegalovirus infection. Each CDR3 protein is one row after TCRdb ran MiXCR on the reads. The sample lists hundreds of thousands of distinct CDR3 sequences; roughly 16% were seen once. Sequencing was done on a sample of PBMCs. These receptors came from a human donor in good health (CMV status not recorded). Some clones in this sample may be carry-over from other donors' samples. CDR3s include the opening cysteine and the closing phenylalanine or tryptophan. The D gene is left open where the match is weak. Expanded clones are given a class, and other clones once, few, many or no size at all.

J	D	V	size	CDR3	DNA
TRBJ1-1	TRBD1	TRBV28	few	CASSLQETGSTEAFF	TGTGCCAGCAGTTTACAGGAGACAGGGAGCACTGAAGCTTTCTTT
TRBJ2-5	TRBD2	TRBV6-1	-	CASRSLGGGQETQYF	TGTGCCAGCAGATCTCTTGGGGGGGGACAAGAGACCCAGTACTTC
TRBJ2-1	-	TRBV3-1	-	CASSRAGRTDYNEQFF	TGTGCCAGCAGCAGGGCGGGGCGGACCGACTACAATGAGCAGTTCTTC
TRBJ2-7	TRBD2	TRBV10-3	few	CAISDSGETYEQYF	TGTGCCATCAGTGACAGCGGGGAAACTTACGAGCAGTACTTC
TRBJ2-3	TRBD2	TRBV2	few	CATKAGFSTDTQYF	TGTGCCACCAAAGCGGGGTTTAGCACAGATACGCAGTATTTT
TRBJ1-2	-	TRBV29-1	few	CSVSQSGYGYTF	TGCAGCGTTAGCCAGAGCGGCTATGGCTACACCTTC
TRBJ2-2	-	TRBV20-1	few	CSARGGQGAAGELFF	TGCAGTGCTAGGGGAGGGCAGGGGGCCGCCGGGGAGCTGTTTTTT
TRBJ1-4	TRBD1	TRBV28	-	CASSTGDNEKLFF	TGTGCCAGCAGCACAGGGGACAATGAAAAACTGTTTTTT
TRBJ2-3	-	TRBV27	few	CASSLKGPIHTDTQYF	TGTGCCAGCTCTTTAAAAGGACCAATACACACAGATACGCAGTATTTT
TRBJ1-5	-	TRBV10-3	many	CASSGELASQPQHF	TGTGCCTCATCGGGGGAGTTGGCCTCTCAGCCCCAGCATTTT
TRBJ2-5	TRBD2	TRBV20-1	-	CSAHLRGGETQYF	TGCAGTGCCCACCTGCGGGGAGGGGAGACCCAGTACTTC
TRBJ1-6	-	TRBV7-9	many	CASRFQNSPLHF	TGTGCCAGCAGATTCCAGAATTCACCCCTCCACTTT
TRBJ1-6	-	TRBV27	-	CASRVSNSPLHF	TGTGCCAGCAGGGTGAGCAATTCACCCCTCCACTTT
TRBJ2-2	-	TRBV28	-	CATDGTNTGELFF	TGTGCCACGGACGGGACGAACACCGGGGAGCTGTTTTTT
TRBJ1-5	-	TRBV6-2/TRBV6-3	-	CASSYTGTRQPQHF	TGTGCCAGCAGTTACACAGGGACCCGTCAGCCCCAGCATTTT
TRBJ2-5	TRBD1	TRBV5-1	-	CASSFRDREETQYF	TGCGCCAGCAGCTTCCGGGACAGAGAAGAGACCCAGTACTTC
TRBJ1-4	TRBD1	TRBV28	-	CASSFSSAPGGATNEKLFF	TGTGCCAGCAGTTTTAGTTCAGCGCCAGGGGGTGCAACTAATGAAAAACTGTTTTTT
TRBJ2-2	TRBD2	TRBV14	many	CASSPLTSRPGELFF	TGTGCCAGCAGCCCTCTGACTAGCCGCCCCGGGGAGCTGTTTTTT
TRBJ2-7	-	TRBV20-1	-	CSARDYYEQYF	TGCAGTGCGAGAGATTACTACGAGCAGTACTTC
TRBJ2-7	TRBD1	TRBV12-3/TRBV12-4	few	CASRGTGGSSEQYF	TGTGCCAGCAGGGGGACAGGGGGTTCCAGCGAGCAGTACTTC
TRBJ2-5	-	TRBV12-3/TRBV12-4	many	CASSLQRQETQYF	TGTGCCAGCAGTTTACAGAGACAAGAGACCCAGTACTTC
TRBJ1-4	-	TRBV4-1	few	CASSLMGVVREKLFF	TGCGCCAGCAGCCTAATGGGAGTTGTACGAGAAAAACTGTTTTTT